The subject of this entry is one T cell receptor beta chain. Its antigen remains unknown. This sample also contains other DNA sequences that code for the same CDR3. Surgery cases with the highest brain T cell transcript signatures were chosen for sequencing. Germline-derived CDR1 and CDR2 are SGDLS and YYNGEE. The CDR3 has 13 residues. Trimming took 0 bases from V and 5 from J, leaving 5 bases between them. These data originate in a study of brain T cells in children with intractable seizures. The study, taken as a whole, reports: HCMV serostatus was not known, and viral specificity came from CDR3 similarity only. Pre-surgery blood may have been undersampled, hiding some clones.

Repertoires were generated with immunoSEQ multiplex PCR, while TCRdb's copy carries only in-frame clones and drops some. Among 75,000 to 80,000 clones listed, 93% were seen once. This material consisted of peripheral blood, taken at surgery. The chain joins TRBV9 to TRBJ2-2; D gene unclear. The clonotype was recovered from a boy under two years old with tuberous sclerosis and intractable seizures. In DNA, the CDR3 is TGTGCCAGCAGCGTAGCTGGAACCGGGGAGCTGTTTTTT. It yields the protein CASSVAGTGELFF.